The 16 T cell receptor beta chains presented below share a single source sample, sequenced in a study of T cell repertoires in aging, cancer and after chemotherapy. TRB rearrangements spanning V, D and J were amplified using mixed TRB-A/B primers. TCRdb itself ran the multiplex PCR reads through MiXCR, one entry per CDR3 protein. The sample carries thousands of distinct CDR3 sequences, around two fifths recorded once. The template was genomic DNA from peripheral blood, not RNA. Sequencing used blood. The receptors here all came from a human donor in good health.

This clonotype was found a few times. The chain employs TRBV18 and TRBJ1-1, with 9 positions matching TRBD1. This CDR3 has 15 amino acids. Germline-derived CDR1 and CDR2 are KGHSH and LQKENI. V lost 2 bases and J lost 7; bases outside the gene matches: 8. The CDR3 sequence: CASSPFTGTGNEAFF. The CDR3 region has the DNA TGTGCCAGCTCACCATTCACCGGGACAGGGAATGAAGCTTTCTTT.

This clonotype was detected only a few times. This sequence joins TRBV27 and TRBJ1-2, with D hard to call. V was trimmed by 2 bases and J by 5 bases, leaving 9 bases between them. This CDR3 is built from 13 residues. CDR1 is MNHEY, CDR2 SMNVEV, per germline (reference sequence). CDR3 amino acids: CASSLERGYGYTF. CDR3 DNA: TGTGCCAGCAGTTTAGAGCGCGGATATGGCTACACCTTC.

This chain's CDR3 is CASSTSSGINSPLHF. Written as DNA, the CDR3 is TGTGCCAGTAGTACCTCATCAGGGATTAATTCACCCCTCCACTTT. The rearrangement links TRBV19 to TRBJ1-6; D might be TRBD1 (5 bases). This CDR3 has 15 amino acids. CDR1 is LNHDA and CDR2 is SQIVND in the germline V gene (reference sequence). V shed 4 bases and J shed 6 bases, with 13 bases lying between them.

By share, this clonotype counts as medium-sized. The rearrangement links TRBV19 to TRBJ2-7; 10 bases map to TRBD1. V was pared by 5 bases and J by 6 bases, with 10 bases of the junction left unmatched. CDR1 and CDR2 from the germline V gene are LNHDA and SQIVND (reference sequence). The CDR3 has 15 amino acids. CDR3 loop: CASSSRSTGGGEQYF. Here the CDR3 DNA reads TGTGCCAGTAGTTCCAGATCGACAGGGGGCGGCGAGCAGTACTTC.

The chain links TRBV18 to TRBJ1-6; D is unclear. CDR1 and CDR2 from the germline V gene are KGHSH and LQKENI. This CDR3 comprises 14 residues. V gave up 3 bases and J gave up 8 bases, with 11 bases separating them. CDR3 amino acids: CASSPSLRDSPLHF. The DNA of the CDR3 is TGTGCCAGCTCACCGTCCTTACGGGATTCACCCCTCCACTTT.

This clonotype came up a few times. V gene TRBV19 combines with J gene TRBJ1-2; D is ambiguous. V lost 8 bases to trimming and J lost 6 bases, with 10 bases between them. Germline CDR1 LNHDA, CDR2 SQIVND (reference sequence). This CDR3 contains 11 residues. The CDR3 spells CASLTGDGYTF. The DNA of the CDR3 is TGTGCCAGTCTGACGGGAGATGGCTACACCTTC.

By share of the sample, this clonotype is medium-sized. This rearrangement joins TRBV29-1 to TRBJ2-7; D not certain. CDR3 length: 14 residues. The ends were cut back, 3 bases at V and 9 bases at J, with 21 bases in the middle. Per germline, CDR1 SQVTM and CDR2 ANQGSEA. The CDR3 sequence: CSVESWVPYPVQYF. In nucleotides, the CDR3 is TGCAGCGTTGAGTCCTGGGTCCCCTACCCTGTGCAGTACTTC.

The table lists this clonotype with a few counts. This chain connects TRBV6-5 to TRBJ2-2, with a possible D match to TRBD2 (5 bases). The CDR3 has 15 residues. From germline, CDR1 is MNHEY and CDR2 SVGAGI. Trimming removed 5 bases from V and 5 bases from J, with 15 bases in between. The CDR3 DNA reads as TGTGCCAGCAGTGAGCGATCTGAGGGAACCGGGGAGCTGTTTTTT. This sequence encodes CASSERSEGTGELFF.

This clonotype has just a few counts. The genes are TRBV27 and TRBJ1-5; 8 bases fit TRBD1. Germline assignment: CDR1 MNHEY and CDR2 SMNVEV (reference sequence). With V trimmed by 2 bases and J by 7 bases, 4 bases remained unmatched. This CDR3 spans 14 amino acids. CDR3 coding DNA: TGTGCCAGCAGTTTACAGGGGGCAGGCCAGCCCCAGCATTTT. This encodes CASSLQGAGQPQHF.

The V call is TRBV11-1, the J call TRBJ2-5; D is uncertain. Trimming pared 3 bases from V and 5 bases from J, leaving 4 bases between. This CDR3 region has 11 residues. Germline loops: CDR1 SGHAT, CDR2 FQDESV (reference sequence). The CDR3 sequence is CASSLRETQYF. The CDR3 DNA is TGTGCCAGCAGCTTGCGGGAGACCCAGTACTTC.

This clonotype was seen more than once but under ten times. The genes are TRBV18 and TRBJ2-5; TRBD2 might be the D (6 bases). The V and J ends lost 8 bases and 5 bases respectively, with 18 bases between them. Germline CDR1 reads KGHSH; CDR2 reads LQKENI. The CDR3 length is 14 residues. CDR3 nucleotide sequence: TGTGCCAGCAGCGTGGGGGACTTGGGGGAGACCCAGTACTTC. The encoded protein is CASSVGDLGETQYF.

The rearrangement uses TRBV12-3 or TRBV12-4 and TRBJ2-7; 12 bases align to TRBD1. V trimming: 7 bases; J trimming: 4 bases; junction bases outside the gene matches: 5. The CDR3 runs 14 residues. In DNA, the CDR3 is TGTGCCAGCAAAGGGGACAGGGGGCAGTACGAGCAGTACTTC. It codes for CASKGDRGQYEQYF.

The J gene is TRBJ1-1, the V gene TRBV5-5; no definite D call. This CDR3 is 15 amino acids long. In germline, CDR1 is SGHKS, CDR2 YYEKEE (reference sequence). The V and J ends lost 2 bases and 4 bases respectively, with 15 bases between them. The DNA for the CDR3 is TGTGCCAGCAGCTTAGTGGCCGCGGCAGCCACTGAAGCTTTCTTT. Encoded protein: CASSLVAAAATEAFF.

CDR3 protein: CASSPPGHEAFF. The CDR3 DNA is TGTGCCAGCTCACCACCGGGGCATGAAGCTTTCTTT. The chain joins TRBV18 to TRBJ1-1; D might be TRBD1 (5 bases). Trimming cost V 0 bases and J 7 bases, with 6 bases left between them. The CDR3 runs to 12 residues. Germline V CDR1 and CDR2: KGHSH, LQKENI.

This clonotype rates as medium-sized. J is TRBJ2-1 and V is TRBV11-1; the match to TRBD1 covers 10 bases. The CDR3 totals 15 residues. V was pared by 5 bases and J by 5 bases, with 6 bases of the junction left unmatched. Per germline, CDR1 SGHAT and CDR2 FQDESV (reference sequence). Here the CDR3 DNA reads TGTGCCAGCAGCCAAGGGACAGGGGCCCACAATGAGCAGTTCTTC. As protein: CASSQGTGAHNEQFF.

This chain connects TRBV6-5 to TRBJ2-7; TRBD1 agrees at 8 bases. The V gene end was trimmed by 2 bases and the J gene end by 3 bases; junction bases not matched to a gene: 3. From germline, CDR1 is MNHEY and CDR2 SVGAGI. The CDR3 spans 14 residues. The CDR3 is CASSYDRGGYEQYF. CDR3 DNA: TGTGCCAGCAGTTACGACAGGGGCGGCTACGAGCAGTACTTC.